A single sample is the source of the 15 T cell receptor beta chains below, sequenced in a study of T cell responses to AZD1222 COVID-19 vaccine (dated by TCRdb to 2020 to 2023). The time point label here, explained by the study, means: baseline before first vaccination. Library generation was performed with the immunoSEQ multiplex PCR assay. Entries here come from immuneACCESS through TCRdb and include only in-frame sequences with V and J called. Some clones fail to appear in such tables; in the studies checked, an unresolved V gene covers under half of the shortfall, and the cause of the remainder is unknown. This sample is represented by 150,000 or so clones; roughly 91% of them were singletons. The top ten clonotypes cover 1.5% to 2% of the sample. This material consisted of peripheral blood, taken on day 0 of AZD1222 vaccination. The receptors stem from an adult in good health.

The chain has TRBV18 and TRBJ1-2, with 11 nucleotides matching TRBD1. The germline gives CDR1 KGHSH, CDR2 LQKENI. The CDR3 is 15 residues long. V dropped 6 bases and J dropped 2; count of bases not matched to a gene: 5. DNA for the CDR3: TGTGCCAGCTCGCTTGGACAGGGGGCAAACTATGGCTACACCTTC. Its translation is CASSLGQGANYGYTF.

The rearrangement uses TRBV7-3 and TRBJ2-2, with D perhaps TRBD1 (5 bases). The germline V and J ends were trimmed by 4 bases and 1 base, with 7 bases remaining between them. The CDR3 is 14 amino acids. Germline assignment: CDR1 SGHTA and CDR2 FQGTGA. CDR3 amino acids: CASSSGQNTGELFF. The CDR3 DNA is TGTGCCAGCAGCTCCGGACAGAACACCGGGGAGCTGTTTTTT.

V is TRBV20-1 and J is TRBJ1-3, with 9 bases aligning to TRBD1. This CDR3 is built from 15 residues. The ends lost 3 bases at V and 6 bases at J; junction bases unmatched: 9. Germline assignment: CDR1 DFQATT and CDR2 SNEGSKA (reference sequence). In nucleotides, the CDR3 is TGCAGTGCTAGTATCTGGACAGGGGCAGTAAACACCATATATTTT. Its translation: CSASIWTGAVNTIYF.

The chain links TRBV20-1 to TRBJ1-1; perhaps TRBD1 as D (5 bases). From germline, CDR1 is DFQATT and CDR2 SNEGSKA (reference sequence). The CDR3 contains 15 residues. Trimming took 3 bases from V and 2 from J, leaving 16 bases between them. DNA for the CDR3: TGCAGTGCTAGTAGGATAAGGGGCTTAAACACTGAAGCTTTCTTT. Protein product: CSASRIRGLNTEAFF.

The chain has TRBV5-5 and TRBJ2-4; TRBD1 might be the D (6 bases). Germline CDR1 is SGHKS and CDR2 is YYEKEE (reference sequence). The CDR3 totals 13 residues. V gave up 3 bases and J gave up 6 bases, with 10 bases separating them. CDR3 in amino acids: CASSSRDTNIQYF. As DNA, the CDR3 is TGTGCCAGCAGCTCCCGGGACACAAACATTCAGTACTTC.

This CDR3 reads CSASTGTNGPQHF. The DNA of the CDR3 is TGCAGTGCTAGTACAGGGACCAATGGGCCCCAGCATTTT. This rearrangement joins TRBV20-1 to TRBJ1-5, with a tentative D call TRBD1 (6 bases). The CDR3 consists of 13 residues. CDR1 and CDR2 from the germline V gene are DFQATT and SNEGSKA (reference sequence). Trimming shortened V by 3 bases and J by 9 bases, and 15 bases separated the two germline ends.

The chain couples TRBV7-2 to TRBJ2-4; maybe TRBD1 (6 bases). V was cut by 0 bases and J by 9 bases, with 15 bases left in between. CDR3 length: 15 amino acids. Looked up from germline, CDR1 is SGHTA and CDR2 is FQGNSA. CDR3 nucleotide sequence: TGTGCCAGCAGCTTAGCCGGCAGGGGTCAAACCATTCAGTACTTC. Protein product: CASSLAGRGQTIQYF.

The rearrangement uses TRBV6-5 and TRBJ1-1, with a possible D match to TRBD1 (5 bases). This CDR3 has 15 residues. Looked up from germline, CDR1 is MNHEY and CDR2 is SVGAGI. Trimming took 4 bases from V and 0 from J, leaving 12 bases between them. In DNA form, the CDR3 reads TGTGCCAGCAGTTCCCCCGGGACGGTGAACACTGAAGCTTTCTTT. It codes for CASSSPGTVNTEAFF.

The J gene is TRBJ1-2, the V gene TRBV7-2; TRBD1 is a possible D gene (5 bases). Germline CDR1 SGHTA, CDR2 FQGNSA. Trimming stripped 1 base from V and 4 bases from J, with 13 bases between. There are 15 residues in the CDR3. The CDR3 coding sequence is TGTGCCAGCAGCTTAGTGGGGCAGGACTTCTATGGCTACACCTTC. Protein sequence: CASSLVGQDFYGYTF.

The chain is built from TRBV6-1 and TRBJ1-6; D is undetermined. The germline V gene has CDR1 MNHNS and CDR2 SASEGT. The CDR3 consists of 13 residues. V shed 1 base and J shed 10 bases, with 8 bases lying between them. The CDR3 coding sequence is TGTGCCAGCAGTGAAGTTGGGGAATCACCCCTCCACTTT. Translating gives CASSEVGESPLHF.

The V call is TRBV6-5, the J call TRBJ1-2; D may be TRBD1 (5 bases). Germline V lookup: CDR1 MNHEY, CDR2 SVGAGI. The CDR3 extends over 15 amino acids. Trimming stripped 7 bases from V and 1 base from J, with 16 bases between. CDR3 residues: CASTPTGTLNYGYTF. The CDR3 DNA follows: TGTGCCAGCACCCCAACCGGGACGCTTAACTATGGCTACACCTTC.

The chain links TRBV12-3 or TRBV12-4 to TRBJ2-7; maybe TRBD2 (6 bases). The CDR3 length is 12 residues. Between the trimmed V and J ends, which lost 7 bases and 5 bases, there was a span of 12 bases. In DNA, the CDR3 is TGTGCCAGCACGCGGGGTTTGAACGAGCAGTACTTC. It translates to CASTRGLNEQYF.

The chain couples TRBV5-1 to TRBJ1-1; TRBD1 is a possible D gene (6 bases). This CDR3 comprises 14 residues. Between the trimmed V and J ends, which lost 3 bases and 4 bases, there was a span of 13 bases. Germline lookup yields CDR1 SGHRS and CDR2 YFSETQ. CDR3 protein: CASSSQGFGTEAFF. CDR3 in DNA: TGCGCCAGCAGCTCACAGGGATTCGGCACTGAAGCTTTCTTT.

The chain carries TRBV5-1 and TRBJ1-1, with a possible D match to TRBD1 (5 bases). This CDR3 comprises 15 residues. Trimming removed 4 bases at V and 1 base at J, with 14 bases between. Germline V gene data show CDR1 as SGHRS and CDR2 as YFSETQ. In DNA, the CDR3 is TGCGCCAGCAGCCCCGGGGCGGCAGGGAACACTGAAGCTTTCTTT. Translation gives CASSPGAAGNTEAFF.

This clone was seen a handful of times. The CDR3 sequence: CASSLAGLNSPLHF. The CDR3 DNA reads TGTGCCAGCAGCTTAGCGGGGCTGAATTCACCCCTCCACTTT. The chain employs TRBV7-9 and TRBJ1-6; D is possibly TRBD1 (5 bases). The CDR3 spans 14 residues. The V gene lost 0 bases and the J gene lost 7 bases, with 7 bases spanning the gap. Germline-derived CDR1 and CDR2 are SEHNR and FQNEAQ (reference sequence). The variable domain in full, with the rest retrieved from reference TRBV7-9 and TRBJ1-6, is DTGVSQNPRHKITKRGQNVTFRCDPISEHNRLYWYRQTLGQGPEFLTYFQNEAQLEKSRLLSDRFSAERPKGSFSTLEIQRTEQGDSAMYLCASSLAGLNSPLHFGNGTRLTVT.